Below are 18 T cell receptor beta chains sequenced from a single sample in a study of technical replicates of blood from several donors. Libraries were prepared by immunoSEQ multiplex PCR; TCRdb keeps only in-frame clonotypes and omits some of them. The data hold about 83,000 clones, with approximately 92% observed a single time. Sequenced sample: T cells isolated from PBMCs. The origin of the receptors is a human donor in good health.

This clone was recorded only once. The rearrangement uses TRBV10-3 and TRBJ2-7; 10 bases map to TRBD1. The ends lost 6 bases at V and 8 bases at J; junction bases unmatched: 16. The CDR3 totals 16 residues. Germline lookup yields CDR1 ENHRY and CDR2 SYGVKD. CDR3 bases: TGTGCCATCAGCTCAAGTTGGACAGGGGGAGATCATAAGCAGTACTTC. Translation: CAISSSWTGGDHKQYF.

The chain joins TRBV7-2 to TRBJ2-4; no firm D call. The CDR3 loop spans 13 amino acids. V was shortened by 3 bases and J by 5 bases, with 8 bases between the two germline ends. Germline values: CDR1 SGHTA, CDR2 FQGNSA. CDR3 in amino acids: CASSLYSQNIQYF. CDR3 coding DNA: TGTGCCAGCAGCTTGTACAGCCAAAACATTCAGTACTTC.

The rearrangement links TRBV5-1 to TRBJ2-3; 7 positions agree with TRBD1. Germline V gives CDR1 SGHRS, CDR2 YFSETQ. CDR3 length equals 16 residues. The V gene end was trimmed by 0 bases and the J gene end by 9 bases; junction bases not matched to a gene: 13. CDR3 nucleotides: TGCGCCAGCAGCTTGGTTGGGACAGATGTGGGTGGGACGCAGTATTTT. Its translation: CASSLVGTDVGGTQYF. Full variable domain (missing parts from reference TRBV5-1 and TRBJ2-3): KAGVTQTPRYLIKTRGQQVTLSCSPISGHRSVSWYQQTPGQGLQFLFEYFSETQRNKGNFPGRFSGRQFSNSRSEMNVSTLELGDSALYLCASSLVGTDVGGTQYFGPGTRLTVL.

J is TRBJ2-3 and V is TRBV7-3; TRBD1 agrees at 7 bases. CDR1 is SGHTA and CDR2 is FQGTGA in the germline V gene. Losses at the gene ends were 5 bases for V and 2 bases for J; bases not matched to a gene: 7. The CDR3 runs to 15 residues. The CDR3 spells CASSLGGRYTDTQYF. The CDR3 DNA follows: TGTGCCAGCAGCCTAGGGGGCCGTTACACAGATACGCAGTATTTT.

The chain carries TRBV6-5 and TRBJ2-5; TRBD1 matches 8 bases. The junction had 10 bases not matched to a gene; V was cut back by 6 bases and J by 4 bases. The CDR3 loop spans 15 amino acids. Germline V gene lookup returns CDR1 MNHEY and CDR2 SVGAGI. This chain's CDR3 is CASRPTGERGETQYF. CDR3 bases: TGTGCCAGCAGGCCGACAGGGGAGAGAGGAGAGACCCAGTACTTC.

This chain links TRBV5-1 with TRBJ2-3, with TRBD2 matching over 9 bases. The CDR3 spans 14 residues. Unmatched junction bases numbered 3, after V lost 4 bases and J lost 3 bases. CDR1 is SGHRS, CDR2 YFSETQ, per germline. The CDR3 spells CASSDSGGTDTQYF. CDR3 nucleotides: TGCGCCAGCAGCGATAGCGGGGGAACAGATACGCAGTATTTT.

This chain uses TRBV5-1 with TRBJ2-1; tentative D call: TRBD1 (5 bases). CDR3 length: 11 amino acids. Looked up from germline, CDR1 is SGHRS and CDR2 is YFSETQ. The V and J ends lost 0 bases and 15 bases respectively, with 10 bases between them. CDR3: CASSLGWTSFF. In DNA, the CDR3 is TGCGCCAGCAGCTTGGGGTGGACATCGTTCTTC.

The chain links TRBV28 to TRBJ1-4; D gene uncertain. In germline, CDR1 is MDHEN, CDR2 SYDVKM. The CDR3 is made up of 14 amino acids. With 6 bases removed from V and 5 bases from J, the gap between germline ends came to 13 bases. The CDR3, as DNA: TGTGCCAGCAGCACGCGTAGCTTAAATGAAAAACTGTTTTTT. Its protein product is CASSTRSLNEKLFF.

This chain links TRBV7-9 with TRBJ1-1; D is unresolved. This CDR3 has 13 residues. Germline CDR1 is SEHNR and CDR2 is FQNEAQ (reference sequence). Trimming took 3 bases from V and 0 from J, leaving 5 bases between them. The CDR3 spells CASSFNMNTEAFF. The CDR3 bases are TGTGCCAGCAGCTTCAACATGAACACTGAAGCTTTCTTT.

The chain joins TRBV18 to TRBJ2-1; perhaps TRBD1 as D (5 bases). The CDR3 contains 17 residues. Germline CDR1 KGHSH, CDR2 LQKENI. The V end lost 0 bases, the J end lost 5 bases, and 17 bases lay between the germline ends. CDR3 amino acids: CASSPPSGQGQDNEQFF. The CDR3 region has the DNA TGTGCCAGCTCACCACCCTCTGGTCAGGGCCAGGACAATGAGCAGTTCTTC.

The chain combines TRBV6-1 with TRBJ1-1, with D perhaps matching TRBD1 (6 bases). The CDR3 contains 12 residues. From germline, CDR1 is MNHNS and CDR2 SASEGT. Deletions cut 8 bases from V and 1 base from J, with 8 bases between. The chain's CDR3 is CASSTGNTEAFF. The CDR3 coding sequence is TGTGCCAGCTCGACAGGGAACACTGAAGCTTTCTTT.

The chain recombines TRBV6-5 with TRBJ2-7; possibly TRBD1 for D (7 bases). The CDR3 is 13 residues long. The V end lost 6 bases, the J end lost 5 bases, and 14 bases lay between the germline ends. Per the germline V gene, CDR1 is MNHEY and CDR2 is SVGAGI. CDR3 amino acids: CASRRQGGNEQYF. In DNA, the CDR3 is TGTGCCAGCAGGAGACAGGGAGGCAACGAGCAGTACTTC.

The genes are TRBV11-3 and TRBJ1-1; D not resolved. CDR1 and CDR2 (germline): SGHNT, YENEEA. V lost 5 bases to trimming and J lost 1 base, with 17 bases between them. The CDR3 has 16 amino acids. The CDR3 coding sequence is TGTGCCAGCAGCGCCCGGTTCCCCGAGGGGAACACTGAAGCTTTCTTT. Protein product: CASSARFPEGNTEAFF. The variable domain in full, with the rest retrieved from reference TRBV11-3 and TRBJ1-1, is EAGVVQSPRYKIIEKKQPVAFWCNPISGHNTLYWYLQNLGQGPELLIRYENEEAVDDSQLPKDRFSAERLKGVDSTLKIQPAELGDSAVYLCASSARFPEGNTEAFFGQGTRLTVV.

V usage is TRBV4-1 and J usage is TRBJ2-7; maybe TRBD1 (7 bases). Trimming left V 0 bases short and J 5 bases short, with 20 bases between. There are 17 residues in the CDR3. CDR1 and CDR2 (germline): MGHRA, YSYEKL. The CDR3, as DNA: TGCGCCAGCAGCCAAGATGGGGGCGGAGGGGGCTTCGACGAGCAGTACTTC. It encodes CASSQDGGGGGFDEQYF.

The chain uses TRBV30 and TRBJ2-1; TRBD1 might be the D (6 bases). CDR1 and CDR2 (germline): GTSNPN, SVGIG (reference sequence). Trimming cost V 1 base and J 8 bases, with 15 bases left between them. The CDR3 totals 14 residues. CDR3 sequence reads: CAWSAPKQGDEQFF. The CDR3 nucleotides read TGTGCCTGGAGTGCCCCCAAACAGGGAGATGAGCAGTTCTTC.

The rearrangement uses TRBV5-1 and TRBJ1-2; TRBD1 matches 7 bases. V gave up 0 bases and J gave up 4 bases; unmatched junction bases: 9. This CDR3 is 16 amino acids long. Germline V gene sequence: CDR1 SGHRS, CDR2 YFSETQ. The CDR3 is CASSLASGTETYGYTF. The DNA for the CDR3 is TGCGCCAGCAGCTTGGCTAGCGGGACAGAGACCTATGGCTACACCTTC.

The chain recombines TRBV2 with TRBJ1-2, with D unresolved. V shed 3 bases and J shed 4 bases, with 12 bases lying between them. The CDR3 consists of 14 residues. Germline V gene data show CDR1 as SNHLY and CDR2 as FYNNEI. CDR3 in DNA: TGTGCCAGCAGTGACTCGGCGGTGGGCTATGGCTACACCTTC. Translation gives CASSDSAVGYGYTF.

The CDR3 DNA reads as TGTGCCAGCAGTGAAGGCAGAGGCAGTGAAGCTTTCTTT. Translating gives CASSEGRGSEAFF. The chain is built from TRBV2 and TRBJ1-1; D is ambiguous. V lost 1 base to trimming and J lost 7 bases, with 10 bases between them. CDR3 size: 13 residues. Germline-derived CDR1 and CDR2 are SNHLY and FYNNEI.